This passage covers 4 T cell receptor beta chains from one sample sequenced in a study of regulatory T cells in long-lasting Graves disease. Time point of the sample: newly diagnosed GD, antithyroid drugs for less than 3 months. Making the TCR library involved RNA that had been extracted from PBMCs. Relying on iRepertoire HTBI primers and Arm-PCR of CDR3 regions, the team built TCR beta libraries. TCRdb used MiXCR to reprocess the multiplex PCR reads, holding one entry per CDR3 protein. This sample has 360,000 or so distinct CDR3 sequences, with 16% found just once. These data were also reused for a study on T cells in Graves' hyperthyroidism and ophthalmopathy.

The specimen comprised peripheral blood mononuclear cells (PBMCs), sampled at new diagnosis, from a patient treated with antithyroid drugs. Source of these receptors: a woman under 30 with Graves disease.

The rearrangement joins TRBV6-2 or TRBV6-3 to TRBJ2-5, with TRBD2 as a possible D gene (6 bases). The CDR3 has 15 residues. In germline, CDR1 is MNHEY, CDR2 SVGEGT. V was pared by 8 bases and J by 3 bases, with 19 bases between. CDR3 in DNA: TGTGCCAGCCTTCCCGGGGGAGGACAAAAAGAGACCCAGTACTTC. Protein sequence: CASLPGGGQKETQYF.

On this clonotype itself: The germline gene is not matched at one end of the junction; a read error may be the cause. V gene TRBV7-3 combines with J gene TRBJ1-1; weak D call: TRBD1 (5 bases). Germline CDR1 SGHTA, CDR2 FQGTGA. CDR3 length: 13 amino acids. CDR3 DNA sequence: TGTGCCAGCAGCTATCACGGGGGAACTGGAGCTTTCTTT. Amino acid sequence: CASSYHGGTGAFF.

This clonotype was recorded many times. V usage is TRBV6-2 or TRBV6-3 and J usage is TRBJ2-3; TRBD2 matches at 14 bases. V was pared by 2 bases and J by 4 bases, with 8 bases of the junction left unmatched. CDR3 length: 18 residues. CDR1 MNHEY and CDR2 SVGEGT come from the germline V gene. The CDR3 DNA reads TGTGCCAGCAGTTACCTCCGACTAGCGGGGGGGCGGTCAGATACGCAGTATTTT. Protein product: CASSYLRLAGGRSDTQYF.

The sample holds many counts of this clonotype. The V and J genes are TRBV2 and TRBJ1-1; 7 bases are shared with TRBD1. The CDR3 has 11 residues. Germline values: CDR1 SNHLY, CDR2 FYNNEI. The V segment lost 11 bases and the J segment 4 bases; nucleotides outside the gene matches: 4. This chain's CDR3 is CALGGTTEAFF. The CDR3 DNA reads TGTGCCTTAGGGGGCACCACTGAAGCTTTCTTT.